Following are 17 T cell receptor beta chains from one sample sequenced in a study of blood T cell repertoires in COVID-19. Sequencing used immunoSEQ multiplex PCR; TCRdb keeps in-frame clones, though not all of them. The data show 70,000 or so clones, roughly 80% seen once. Sequencing was done on a sample of peripheral blood. Receptors originate from a man aged 60 to 69 with COVID-19, enrolled during active disease.

J is TRBJ1-6 and V is TRBV30, with 8 positions matching TRBD1. Germline loops: CDR1 GTSNPN, CDR2 SVGIG (reference sequence). The V and J ends lost 4 bases and 9 bases, in that order; junction bases with no gene match: 5. This CDR3 is built from 13 residues. CDR3 coding DNA: TGTGCCTGGACTACAGGGGGGAGTTCACCCCTCCACTTT. Its translation is CAWTTGGSSPLHF. The full variable domain, completed using reference TRBV30 and TRBJ1-6, is SQTIHQWPATLVQPVGSPLSLECTVEGTSNPNLYWYRQAAGRGLQLLFYSVGIGQISSEVPQNLSASRPQDRQFILSSKKLLLSDSGFYLCAWTTGGSSPLHFGNGTRLTVT.

The chain recombines TRBV6-5 with TRBJ2-3, with 9 bases lining up with TRBD1. Germline trimming cut 0 bases from V and 4 bases from J; bases unmatched to any gene: 5. The CDR3 loop spans 16 amino acids. Looked up from germline, CDR1 is MNHEY and CDR2 is SVGAGI. CDR3 loop: CASSYSRGQGPDTQYF. In nucleotides, the CDR3 is TGTGCCAGCAGTTACTCGAGGGGACAGGGACCAGATACGCAGTATTTT.

With respect to this clone: The sample has other DNA sequences that encode this CDR3 too. This chain uses TRBV5-1 with TRBJ2-2; the match to TRBD2 covers 9 bases. The ends lost 0 bases at V and 2 bases at J; junction bases unmatched: 2. CDR3 length: 16 amino acids. Germline CDR1 reads SGHRS; CDR2 reads YFSETQ. The CDR3 DNA is TGCGCCAGCAGCTTGGGACTAGCGGTTAACACCGGGGAGCTGTTTTTT. It encodes CASSLGLAVNTGELFF.

This chain links TRBV24-1 with TRBJ1-2; D unresolved. Germline CDR1 and CDR2: KGHDR and SFDVKD. The V and J ends lost 0 bases and 2 bases respectively, with 6 bases between them. CDR3 length equals 14 residues. Here the CDR3 reads CATSDLWQNYGYTF. CDR3 DNA sequence: TGTGCCACCAGTGATTTGTGGCAGAACTATGGCTACACCTTC.

This clone has more than one count but fewer than ten. The chain combines TRBV6-5 with TRBJ2-1; D is perhaps TRBD1 (6 bases). This CDR3 contains 13 residues. The V gene lost 6 bases and the J gene lost 9 bases, with 15 bases spanning the gap. Germline V gene lookup returns CDR1 MNHEY and CDR2 SVGAGI. The CDR3 loop is CASSYQGRGEQFF. The CDR3 DNA follows: TGTGCCAGCAGCTACCAAGGCAGGGGTGAGCAGTTCTTC.

This chain connects TRBV5-1 to TRBJ1-4; 10 bases line up with TRBD1. Germline V gene data show CDR1 as SGHRS and CDR2 as YFSETQ. V lost 1 base and J lost 4; bases outside the gene matches: 1. The CDR3 is 15 residues long. DNA of the CDR3: TGCGCCAGCAGCTTGAGGACAGGGGGTAATGAAAAACTGTTTTTT. Its protein product is CASSLRTGGNEKLFF. Full variable domain (remainder filled in from reference TRBV5-1 and TRBJ1-4): KAGVTQTPRYLIKTRGQQVTLSCSPISGHRSVSWYQQTPGQGLQFLFEYFSETQRNKGNFPGRFSGRQFSNSRSEMNVSTLELGDSALYLCASSLRTGGNEKLFFGSGTQLSVL.

The genes are TRBV5-4 and TRBJ2-3, with a possible D match to TRBD1 (5 bases). Germline CDR1 reads SGHNT; CDR2 reads YYREEE (reference sequence). The CDR3 has 15 residues. Trimming pared 4 bases from V and 2 bases from J, leaving 14 bases between. The CDR3, as DNA: TGTGCCAGCAGCGGGGCTTTGGACCTCACAGATACGCAGTATTTT. It codes for CASSGALDLTDTQYF.

The V gene is TRBV9, the J gene TRBJ2-1; D possibly corresponds to TRBD2 (6 bases). In germline, CDR1 is SGDLS, CDR2 YYNGEE. V lost 3 bases and J lost 1, with 8 bases in between. The CDR3 sequence is 14 residues long. This CDR3 is CASSGGTSYNEQFF. The CDR3 nucleotides read TGTGCCAGCAGCGGGGGGACTTCCTACAATGAGCAGTTCTTC.

J is TRBJ2-7 and V is TRBV6-5, with TRBD1 matching 7 bases. J gave up 3 bases and V 6 bases, and 5 bases lay outside the gene matches. CDR1 is MNHEY, CDR2 SVGAGI, per germline. This CDR3 is 13 amino acids long. The CDR3 bases are TGTGCCAGCAGATTGGGACAGTTCTACGAGCAGTACTTC. Translation gives CASRLGQFYEQYF.

CDR3 bases: TGTGCCAGCTCTGGGACACTTCAGGGGAGTAGCTCCTACGAGCAGTACTTC. Translating gives CASSGTLQGSSSYEQYF. This chain connects TRBV18 to TRBJ2-7; D is possibly TRBD1 (6 bases). The length of the CDR3 is 17 residues. The germline V and J ends were trimmed by 6 bases and 0 bases, with 21 bases remaining between them. Germline V lookup: CDR1 KGHSH, CDR2 LQKENI.

DNA for the CDR3: TGTGCCAGCAGCCCGCGCCTAGCGGGGGGAGCAGATACGCAGTATTTT. This sequence encodes CASSPRLAGGADTQYF. The chain employs TRBV13 and TRBJ2-3, with 11 bases identical to TRBD2. CDR3 length: 16 amino acids. The V gene end was trimmed by 5 bases and the J gene end by 4 bases; junction bases not matched to a gene: 8. The V gene's germline CDR1 is PRHDT and CDR2 FYEKMQ (reference sequence).

This clone was observed a single time. This rearrangement joins TRBV30 to TRBJ2-7; TRBD2 agrees at 10 bases. CDR1 GTSNPN and CDR2 SVGIG come from the germline V gene (reference sequence). Germline trimming cut 1 base from V and 7 bases from J; bases unmatched to any gene: 4. The CDR3 contains 13 residues. CDR3 amino acids: CAWSEGAGGEQYF. CDR3 nucleotides: TGTGCCTGGAGTGAGGGAGCGGGAGGGGAGCAGTACTTC.

J is TRBJ2-2 and V is TRBV29-1, with TRBD1 identical over 7 bases. CDR3 size: 14 residues. V was pared by 7 bases and J by 1 base, with 6 bases of the junction left unmatched. Per germline, CDR1 SQVTM and CDR2 ANQGSEA. The CDR3 region has the DNA TGCAGCGCTAGAGGACAGGTGAACACCGGGGAGCTGTTTTTT. This codes for CSARGQVNTGELFF.

V gene TRBV7-2 combines with J gene TRBJ2-1, with TRBD1 identical over 9 bases. Germline V gives CDR1 SGHTA, CDR2 FQGNSA. This CDR3 has 15 amino acids. The V gene end was trimmed by 5 bases and the J gene end by 6 bases; junction bases not matched to a gene: 8. CDR3 bases: TGTGCCAGCAGCCAGACGGACAGGGGCGTCAATGAGCAGTTCTTC. Amino acids: CASSQTDRGVNEQFF.

This chain joins TRBV30 and TRBJ1-1, with 8 bases matching TRBD1. The CDR3 covers 12 residues. Trimming at V came to 3 bases and at J to 8 bases, leaving 5 bases not matched to a gene. The germline gives CDR1 GTSNPN, CDR2 SVGIG (reference sequence). The CDR3 DNA reads TGTGCCTGGAGGGAGGACAGGGAGGAAGCTTTCTTT. It specifies CAWREDREEAFF.

This rearrangement joins TRBV7-6 to TRBJ2-3, with 12 bases that match TRBD2. The CDR3 has 19 residues. V trimming: 1 base; J trimming: 5 bases; junction bases outside the gene matches: 13. Germline V lookup: CDR1 SGHVS, CDR2 FNYEAQ. In DNA form, the CDR3 reads TGTGCCAGCAGCTTAGGGGTACTTCCTAGCGGGGGGGCGAAAGATACGCAGTATTTT. Its protein product is CASSLGVLPSGGAKDTQYF.

This clone was observed once. The chain recombines TRBV7-6 with TRBJ2-3; 7 bases match TRBD2. Per the germline V gene, CDR1 is SGHVS and CDR2 is FNYEAQ. Unmatched junction bases numbered 12, after V lost 4 bases and J lost 2 bases. The CDR3 length is 17 residues. The CDR3 reads CASSSLPSLADTDTQYF. The CDR3 DNA reads TGTGCCAGCAGCTCTCTCCCAAGTCTAGCGGACACAGATACGCAGTATTTT. Full variable domain (outside the CDR3, taken from reference TRBV7-6 and TRBJ2-3): GAGVSQSPRYKVTKRGQDVALRCDPISGHVSLYWYRQALGQGPEFLTYFNYEAQQDKSGLPNDRFSAERPEGSISTLTIQRTEQRDSAMYRCASSSLPSLADTDTQYFGPGTRLTVL.